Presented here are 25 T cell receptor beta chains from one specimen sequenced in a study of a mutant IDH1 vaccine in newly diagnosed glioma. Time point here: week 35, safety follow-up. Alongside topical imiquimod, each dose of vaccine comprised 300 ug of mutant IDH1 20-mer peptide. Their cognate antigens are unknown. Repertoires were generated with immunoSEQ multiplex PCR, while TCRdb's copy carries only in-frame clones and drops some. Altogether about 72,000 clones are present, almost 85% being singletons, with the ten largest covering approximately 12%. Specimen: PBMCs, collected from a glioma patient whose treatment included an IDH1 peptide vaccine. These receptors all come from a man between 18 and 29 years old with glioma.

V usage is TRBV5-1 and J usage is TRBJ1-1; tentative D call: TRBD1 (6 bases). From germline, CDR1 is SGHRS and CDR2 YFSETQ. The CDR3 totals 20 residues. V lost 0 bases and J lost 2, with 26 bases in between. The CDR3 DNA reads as TGCGCCAGCAGCTTGGATTATTCTGGCAGGGGCGCGAGTTTTAACACTGAAGCTTTCTTT. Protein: CASSLDYSGRGASFNTEAFF.

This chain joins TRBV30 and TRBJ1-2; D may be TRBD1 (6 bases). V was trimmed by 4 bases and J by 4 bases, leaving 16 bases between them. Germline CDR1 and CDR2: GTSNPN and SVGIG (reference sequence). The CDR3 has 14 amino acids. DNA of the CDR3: TGTGCCTGGACTCTGAGGGGGTTGAGCTATGGCTACACCTTC. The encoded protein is CAWTLRGLSYGYTF. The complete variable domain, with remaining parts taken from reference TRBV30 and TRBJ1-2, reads SQTIHQWPATLVQPVGSPLSLECTVEGTSNPNLYWYRQAAGRGLQLLFYSVGIGQISSEVPQNLSASRPQDRQFILSSKKLLLSDSGFYLCAWTLRGLSYGYTFGSGTRLTVV.

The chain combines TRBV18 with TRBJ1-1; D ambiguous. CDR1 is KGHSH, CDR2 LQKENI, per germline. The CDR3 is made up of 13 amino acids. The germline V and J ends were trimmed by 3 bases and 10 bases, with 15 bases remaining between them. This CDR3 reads CASSPDSGGLAFF. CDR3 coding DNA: TGTGCCAGCTCACCGGATTCGGGAGGATTAGCTTTCTTT.

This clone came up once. The CDR3 nucleotides are TGTGCCAGTAGTGCCCCGGGACAGGTCACCTACGAGCAGTACTTC. The encoded protein is CASSAPGQVTYEQYF. This chain links TRBV19 with TRBJ2-7; TRBD1 aligns across 8 bases. Per germline, CDR1 LNHDA and CDR2 SQIVND (reference sequence). The CDR3 runs to 15 residues. V shed 5 bases, J shed 2 bases, and the junction held 8 bases outside the gene matches.

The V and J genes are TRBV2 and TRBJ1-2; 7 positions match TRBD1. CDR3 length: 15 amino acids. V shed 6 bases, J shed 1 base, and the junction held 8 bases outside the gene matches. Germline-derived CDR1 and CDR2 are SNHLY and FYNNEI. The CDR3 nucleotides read TGTGCCAGCAGCCCAACAGGGGTACGTAACTATGGCTACACCTTC. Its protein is CASSPTGVRNYGYTF.

CDR3 sequence (DNA): TGTGCCAGCACCAGGGACTTCATTCCGGACAATGAGCAGTTCTTC. It translates to CASTRDFIPDNEQFF. The V and J genes are TRBV2 and TRBJ2-1, with a tentative D call TRBD2 (6 bases). Trimming removed 7 bases at V and 5 bases at J, with 18 bases between. The germline V gene encodes CDR1 SNHLY and CDR2 FYNNEI. The CDR3 runs 15 residues.

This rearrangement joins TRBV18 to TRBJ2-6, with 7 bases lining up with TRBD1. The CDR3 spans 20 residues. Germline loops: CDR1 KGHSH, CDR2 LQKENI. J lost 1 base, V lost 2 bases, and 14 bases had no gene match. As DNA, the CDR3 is TGTGCCAGCTCACCATCGGCACAGGGGCCTCCTCAGTCTGGGGCCAACGTCCTGACTTTC. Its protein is CASSPSAQGPPQSGANVLTF.

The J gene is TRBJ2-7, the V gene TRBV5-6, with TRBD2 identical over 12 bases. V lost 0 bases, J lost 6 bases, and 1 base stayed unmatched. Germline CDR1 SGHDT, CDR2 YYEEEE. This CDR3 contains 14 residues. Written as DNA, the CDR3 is TGTGCCAGCAGCTTGGGACTAGCGGGAGCCGAGCAGTACTTC. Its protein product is CASSLGLAGAEQYF.

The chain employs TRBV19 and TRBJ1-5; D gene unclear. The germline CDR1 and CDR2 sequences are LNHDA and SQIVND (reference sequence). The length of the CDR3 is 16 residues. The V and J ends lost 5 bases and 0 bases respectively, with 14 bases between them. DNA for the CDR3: TGTGCCAGTAGTGTTCTCCAATACTATAGCAATCAGCCCCAGCATTTT. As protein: CASSVLQYYSNQPQHF.

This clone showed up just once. The CDR3 loop is CASSGQGIYGYTF. CDR3 sequence (DNA): TGTGCCAGCAGTGGACAGGGGATCTATGGCTACACCTTC. This chain joins TRBV6-5 and TRBJ1-2; 9 nucleotides line up with TRBD1. The CDR3 totals 13 residues. Germline CDR1 is MNHEY and CDR2 is SVGAGI. V shed 5 bases and J 4 bases; nucleotides not matched to a gene: 2.

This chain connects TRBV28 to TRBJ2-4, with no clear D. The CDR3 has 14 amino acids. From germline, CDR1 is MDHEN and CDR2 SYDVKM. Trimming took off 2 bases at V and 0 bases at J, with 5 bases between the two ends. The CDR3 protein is CASSLGVAKNIQYF. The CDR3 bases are TGTGCCAGCAGTTTAGGCGTAGCCAAAAACATTCAGTACTTC.

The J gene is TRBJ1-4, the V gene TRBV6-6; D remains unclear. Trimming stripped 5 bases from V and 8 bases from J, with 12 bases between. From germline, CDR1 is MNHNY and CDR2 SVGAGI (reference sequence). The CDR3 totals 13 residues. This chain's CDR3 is CASSTINTEKLFF. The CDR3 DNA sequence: TGTGCCAGCAGTACGATAAACACCGAAAAACTGTTTTTT.

DNA of the CDR3: TGCGCCAGCCAGGGACAGGGGAACAATGAGCAGTTCTTC. Its protein product is CASQGQGNNEQFF. The V call is TRBV4-1, the J call TRBJ2-1; 10 bases are a match to TRBD1. The ends lost 8 bases at V and 5 bases at J; junction bases unmatched: 3. CDR3 size: 13 residues. Germline CDR1 is MGHRA and CDR2 is YSYEKL.

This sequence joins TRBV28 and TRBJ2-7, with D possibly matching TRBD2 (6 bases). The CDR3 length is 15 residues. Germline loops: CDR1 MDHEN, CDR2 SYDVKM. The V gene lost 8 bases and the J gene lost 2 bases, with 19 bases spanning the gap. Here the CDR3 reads CASAWRGVRAYEQYF. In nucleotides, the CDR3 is TGTGCCAGCGCATGGCGCGGGGTTCGCGCCTACGAGCAGTACTTC.

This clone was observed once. CDR3 loop: CASSPGGFPSADTQYF. CDR3 DNA: TGCGCCAGCAGCCCTGGGGGTTTCCCTTCGGCAGATACGCAGTATTTT. The rearrangement uses TRBV4-1 and TRBJ2-3; D assignment may be TRBD1 or TRBD2 (5 bases each). Germline CDR1 reads MGHRA; CDR2 reads YSYEKL. The CDR3 is made up of 16 amino acids. Trimming took 4 bases from V and 4 from J, leaving 18 bases between them.

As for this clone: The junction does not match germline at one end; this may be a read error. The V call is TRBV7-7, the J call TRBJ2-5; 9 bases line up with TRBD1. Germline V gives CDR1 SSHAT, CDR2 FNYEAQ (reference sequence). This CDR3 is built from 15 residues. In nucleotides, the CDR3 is TGTGCTAGCAGCATCGGTGGACAGGGGCAAGAGACCCAGTACTTC. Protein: CASSIGGQGQETQYF.

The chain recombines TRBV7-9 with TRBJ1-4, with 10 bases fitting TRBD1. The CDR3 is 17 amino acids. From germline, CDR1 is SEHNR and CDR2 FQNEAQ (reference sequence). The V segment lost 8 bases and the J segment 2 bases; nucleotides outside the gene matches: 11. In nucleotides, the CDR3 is TGTGCCAGCTCCCCGACAGGGGGCGTTTTTACTAATGAAAAACTGTTTTTT. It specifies CASSPTGGVFTNEKLFF.

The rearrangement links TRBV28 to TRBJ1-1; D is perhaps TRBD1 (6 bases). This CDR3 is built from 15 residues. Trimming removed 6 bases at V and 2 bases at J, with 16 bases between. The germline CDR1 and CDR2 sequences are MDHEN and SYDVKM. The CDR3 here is CASSKTGTQNTEAFF. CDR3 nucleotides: TGTGCCAGCAGCAAGACCGGGACACAAAACACTGAAGCTTTCTTT.

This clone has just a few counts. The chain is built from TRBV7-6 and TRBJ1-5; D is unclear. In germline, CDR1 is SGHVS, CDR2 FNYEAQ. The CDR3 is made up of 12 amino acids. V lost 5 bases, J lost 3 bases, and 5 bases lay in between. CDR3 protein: CASSQYNQPQHF. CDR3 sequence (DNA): TGTGCCAGCAGCCAATACAATCAGCCCCAGCATTTT.

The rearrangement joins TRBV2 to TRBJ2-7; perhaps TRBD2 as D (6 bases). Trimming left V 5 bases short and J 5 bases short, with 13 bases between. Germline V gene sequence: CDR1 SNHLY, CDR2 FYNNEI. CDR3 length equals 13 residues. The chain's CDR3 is CASSSGALNEQYF. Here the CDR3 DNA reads TGTGCCAGCAGTTCGGGAGCGTTGAACGAGCAGTACTTC.

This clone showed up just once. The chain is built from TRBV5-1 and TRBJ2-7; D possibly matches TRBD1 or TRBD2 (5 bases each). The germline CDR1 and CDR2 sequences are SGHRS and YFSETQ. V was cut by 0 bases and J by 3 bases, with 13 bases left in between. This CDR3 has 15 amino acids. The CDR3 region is CASSLGGDPIYEQYF. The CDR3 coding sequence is TGCGCCAGCAGCTTGGGAGGGGACCCCATCTACGAGCAGTACTTC.

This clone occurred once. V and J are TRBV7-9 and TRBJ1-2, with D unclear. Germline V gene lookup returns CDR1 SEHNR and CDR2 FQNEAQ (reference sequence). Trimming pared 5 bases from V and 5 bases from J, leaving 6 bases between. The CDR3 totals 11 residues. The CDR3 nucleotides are TGTGCCAGCAGCCCGGGATATGGCTACACCTTC. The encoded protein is CASSPGYGYTF.

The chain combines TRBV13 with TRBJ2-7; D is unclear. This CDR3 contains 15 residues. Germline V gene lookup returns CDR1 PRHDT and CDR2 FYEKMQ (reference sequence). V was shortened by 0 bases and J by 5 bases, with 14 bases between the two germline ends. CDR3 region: CASSLGWALGNEQYF. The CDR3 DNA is TGTGCCAGCAGCTTAGGTTGGGCCCTTGGCAACGAGCAGTACTTC.

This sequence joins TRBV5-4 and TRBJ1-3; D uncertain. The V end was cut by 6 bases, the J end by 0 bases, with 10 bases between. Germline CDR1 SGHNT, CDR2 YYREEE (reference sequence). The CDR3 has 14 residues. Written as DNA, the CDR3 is TGTGCCAGCACCCCGAGCCCCTCTGGAAACACCATATATTTT. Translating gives CASTPSPSGNTIYF.

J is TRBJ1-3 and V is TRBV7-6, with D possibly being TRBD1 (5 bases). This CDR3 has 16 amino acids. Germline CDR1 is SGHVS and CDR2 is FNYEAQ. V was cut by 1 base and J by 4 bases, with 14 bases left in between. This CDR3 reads CASSLGAGARGNTIYF. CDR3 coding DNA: TGTGCCAGCAGCTTAGGGGCCGGGGCTCGGGGAAACACCATATATTTT.